One sample yielded the 18 T cell receptor beta chains listed below, sequenced in a study of CD8+ T cells in alopecia areata. RNA was isolated and reverse transcribed to cDNA, the sequencing template. Only in-frame clones appear in the TCRdb table, and some are missing; sequencing was by immunoSEQ multiplex PCR. Among 150,000 or so clones listed, roughly 44% were seen once. The specimen was CD4+ T cells sorted from blood. These receptors were collected from a human donor with alopecia areata.

The chain is built from TRBV30 and TRBJ2-1, with D possibly being TRBD2 (6 bases). From germline, CDR1 is GTSNPN and CDR2 SVGIG (reference sequence). V was cut by 0 bases and J by 9 bases, with 9 bases left in between. The CDR3 has 12 residues. This CDR3 is CAWSVSGSEQFF. The CDR3 DNA follows: TGTGCCTGGAGTGTATCCGGGAGTGAGCAGTTCTTC.

The V call is TRBV30, the J call TRBJ1-1; D possibly corresponds to TRBD1 (6 bases). Trimming shortened V by 4 bases and J by 4 bases, and 22 bases separated the two germline ends. Germline V gene lookup returns CDR1 GTSNPN and CDR2 SVGIG (reference sequence). This CDR3 has 16 amino acids. DNA for the CDR3: TGTGCCTGGATCTCTCCGGGGGGCCGCTCGGGCACTGAAGCTTTCTTT. Translating it yields CAWISPGGRSGTEAFF.

V and J are TRBV7-9 and TRBJ2-3, with a tentative D call TRBD1 (5 bases). The CDR3 is 13 residues long. The V end was cut by 1 base, the J end by 5 bases, with 7 bases between. From germline, CDR1 is SEHNR and CDR2 FQNEAQ (reference sequence). DNA for the CDR3: TGTGCCAGCAGCTTAGGGGGCGAAGATACGCAGTATTTT. Protein sequence: CASSLGGEDTQYF. Filled out from reference TRBV7-9 and TRBJ2-3, the complete variable domain reads DTGVSQNPRHKITKRGQNVTFRCDPISEHNRLYWYRQTLGQGPEFLTYFQNEAQLEKSRLLSDRFSAERPKGSFSTLEIQRTEQGDSAMYLCASSLGGEDTQYFGPGTRLTVL.

J is TRBJ2-5 and V is TRBV30; TRBD2 might be the D (5 bases). The CDR3 has 14 amino acids. CDR1 and CDR2 from the germline V gene are GTSNPN and SVGIG (reference sequence). Trimming shortened V by 0 bases and J by 4 bases, and 12 bases separated the two germline ends. The CDR3 sequence: CAWSVISRGETQYF. CDR3 nucleotides: TGTGCCTGGAGTGTTATCTCCCGGGGAGAGACCCAGTACTTC. Based on the CDR3 plus reference TRBV30 and TRBJ2-5, the full variable domain is SQTIHQWPATLVQPVGSPLSLECTVEGTSNPNLYWYRQAAGRGLQLLFYSVGIGQISSEVPQNLSASRPQDRQFILSSKKLLLSDSGFYLCAWSVISRGETQYFGPGTRLLVL.

This chain connects TRBV2 to TRBJ2-1, with 8 positions matching TRBD2. J lost 9 bases, V lost 4 bases, and 8 bases had no gene match. There are 14 residues in the CDR3. The germline V gene encodes CDR1 SNHLY and CDR2 FYNNEI. The CDR3 nucleotides read TGTGCCAGCAGTGCCGGACTAGCCGTTGGTGAGCAGTTCTTC. Amino acid sequence: CASSAGLAVGEQFF.

This chain joins TRBV7-8 and TRBJ2-1, with 7 nucleotides matching TRBD2. This CDR3 has 12 residues. The germline V gene has CDR1 SGHVS and CDR2 FQNEAQ. J lost 9 bases, V lost 8 bases, and 7 bases had no gene match. CDR3 sequence reads: CASRTSLTEQFF. CDR3 bases: TGTGCCAGCCGGACTAGTTTAACTGAGCAGTTCTTC.

The rearrangement uses TRBV29-1 and TRBJ1-4, with D tentatively TRBD1 (5 bases). Germline CDR1 reads SQVTM; CDR2 reads ANQGSEA. CDR3 length: 17 amino acids. Trimming removed 7 bases at V and 5 bases at J, with 26 bases between. CDR3 sequence: CSDPGLHPKRVNEKLFF. The CDR3 DNA reads TGCAGCGACCCGGGACTACACCCGAAGAGGGTCAATGAAAAACTGTTTTTT.

J is TRBJ2-7 and V is TRBV28; a weak D match, TRBD2 (5 bases). The V gene's germline CDR1 is MDHEN and CDR2 SYDVKM. This CDR3 has 14 amino acids. The ends were cut back, 7 bases at V and 1 base at J, with 14 bases in the middle. CDR3 in DNA: TGTGCCAGCATTGAAGGGAGAGGGTCCTACGAGCAGTACTTC. Protein product: CASIEGRGSYEQYF.

V gene TRBV25-1 combines with J gene TRBJ1-2; unclear D gene. CDR1 is MGHDK and CDR2 is SYGVNS in the germline V gene. Trimming shortened V by 4 bases and J by 4 bases, and 10 bases separated the two germline ends. CDR3 length equals 13 residues. The CDR3: CASSAPTTYGYTF. The CDR3 bases are TGTGCCAGCAGTGCCCCGACCACCTATGGCTACACCTTC.

This clone has just a few counts. The chain uses TRBV29-1 and TRBJ2-3; D remains ambiguous. Germline-derived CDR1 and CDR2 are SQVTM and ANQGSEA. V lost 7 bases, J lost 3 bases, and 5 bases lay in between. The CDR3 is made up of 10 amino acids. CDR3 DNA: TGCAGCGCCAAGACAGATACGCAGTATTTT. The encoded protein is CSAKTDTQYF.

The chain combines TRBV7-9 with TRBJ1-5; perhaps TRBD1 as D (6 bases). Trimming shortened V by 5 bases and J by 3 bases, and 14 bases separated the two germline ends. This CDR3 is 15 amino acids long. CDR1 is SEHNR, CDR2 FQNEAQ, per germline (reference sequence). This chain's CDR3 is CASSPGGGTNQPQHF. In DNA form, the CDR3 reads TGTGCCAGCAGCCCGGGAGGGGGGACCAATCAGCCCCAGCATTTT.

There are a few counts of this clone. The chain couples TRBV5-1 to TRBJ1-1, with 7 bases that match TRBD1. The V and J ends lost 4 bases and 0 bases, in that order; junction bases with no gene match: 3. The CDR3 is 14 residues long. The germline gives CDR1 SGHRS, CDR2 YFSETQ. Here the CDR3 DNA reads TGCGCCAGCAGCGCGGGGACAGTGAACACTGAAGCTTTCTTT. Residues: CASSAGTVNTEAFF. The whole variable domain, remainder taken from reference TRBV5-1 and TRBJ1-1, is KAGVTQTPRYLIKTRGQQVTLSCSPISGHRSVSWYQQTPGQGLQFLFEYFSETQRNKGNFPGRFSGRQFSNSRSEMNVSTLELGDSALYLCASSAGTVNTEAFFGQGTRLTVV.

J is TRBJ1-2 and V is TRBV30, with D perhaps TRBD1 (5 bases). The CDR3 spans 10 residues. Germline values: CDR1 GTSNPN, CDR2 SVGIG (reference sequence). V was shortened by 5 bases and J by 8 bases, with 9 bases between the two germline ends. CDR3 sequence reads: CAWGGAGYTF. As DNA, the CDR3 is TGTGCCTGGGGGGGTGCAGGCTACACCTTC.

This chain connects TRBV7-9 to TRBJ2-7; either TRBD1 or TRBD2 may supply D (5 bases each). This CDR3 has 15 amino acids. Germline CDR1 and CDR2: SEHNR and FQNEAQ (reference sequence). The V end was cut by 5 bases, the J end by 3 bases, with 17 bases between. CDR3 nucleotide sequence: TGTGCCAGCAGCACTACAGGAGGTGGTTACTACGAGCAGTACTTC. Its protein is CASSTTGGGYYEQYF. The variable domain in full, completed from reference TRBV7-9 and TRBJ2-7, reads DTGVSQNPRHKITKRGQNVTFRCDPISEHNRLYWYRQTLGQGPEFLTYFQNEAQLEKSRLLSDRFSAERPKGSFSTLEIQRTEQGDSAMYLCASSTTGGGYYEQYFGPGTRLTVT.

The chain combines TRBV7-3 with TRBJ2-7; D remains ambiguous. The CDR3 consists of 14 residues. Trimming took 5 bases from V and 3 from J, leaving 14 bases between them. Per germline, CDR1 SGHTA and CDR2 FQGTGA. DNA of the CDR3: TGTGCCAGCAGCCCCGGCCCTTCTAGCTACGAGCAGTACTTC. As protein: CASSPGPSSYEQYF.

The chain links TRBV30 to TRBJ1-2; 7 bases agree with TRBD1. J lost 7 bases, V lost 0 bases, and 14 bases had no gene match. The CDR3 totals 16 residues. Germline CDR1 is GTSNPN and CDR2 is SVGIG (reference sequence). CDR3 DNA: TGTGCCTGGAGTGTCCGCCTCGACAGGGATTCGGCTGGCTACACCTTC. Translating gives CAWSVRLDRDSAGYTF.

The chain couples TRBV29-1 to TRBJ2-7; 8 positions agree with TRBD2. After removal of 4 bases from V and 7 bases from J, the junction contained 9 bases not matched to a gene. The CDR3 extends over 13 amino acids. The germline V gene has CDR1 SQVTM and CDR2 ANQGSEA. The DNA of the CDR3 is TGCAGCGTTGGTTTGCTAGCGGGCGGGGAGCAGTACTTC. This sequence encodes CSVGLLAGGEQYF.

The chain recombines TRBV5-1 with TRBJ2-3; D perhaps matches TRBD2 (5 bases). The CDR3 consists of 13 residues. In germline, CDR1 is SGHRS, CDR2 YFSETQ. V lost 4 bases and J lost 2, with 8 bases in between. CDR3 amino acids: CASSRGPTDTQYF. The CDR3 DNA reads as TGCGCCAGCAGCCGAGGGCCCACAGATACGCAGTATTTT. The full variable domain, in which reference TRBV5-1 and TRBJ2-3 provide the parts outside the CDR3, is KAGVTQTPRYLIKTRGQQVTLSCSPISGHRSVSWYQQTPGQGLQFLFEYFSETQRNKGNFPGRFSGRQFSNSRSEMNVSTLELGDSALYLCASSRGPTDTQYFGPGTRLTVL.